What follows are 28 T cell receptor beta chains derived from one specimen sequenced in a study of T cells in Graves' hyperthyroidism and ophthalmopathy. RNA transcripts yielded amplified TCR beta CDR3 regions. With the HTBI primer set, the TCR CDR3 went through a first round of RT-PCR. TCRdb reprocessed the multiplex PCR reads with MiXCR, giving one entry per CDR3 protein. Of nearly 750,000 distinct CDR3 sequences listed, approximately 40% are singletons. The sample was blood. All receptors come from a woman between 35 and 50 years old with Graves' hyperthyroidism.

This clonotype occurred many times. This rearrangement joins TRBV7-2 to TRBJ1-1, with D possibly TRBD1 on 5 matching bases. This CDR3 comprises 15 residues. V was clipped by 5 bases and J by 5 bases, with 18 bases between them. Germline V gene lookup returns CDR1 SGHTA and CDR2 FQGNSA. The CDR3 sequence: CASSTAPREVTEAFF. The CDR3 DNA is TGTGCCAGCAGCACCGCTCCCAGGGAGGTAACTGAAGCTTTCTTT.

The rearrangement links TRBV6-1 to TRBJ1-2, with TRBD1 matching over 9 bases. The CDR3 runs to 16 residues. Germline loops: CDR1 MNHNS, CDR2 SASEGT. The V gene end was trimmed by 7 bases and the J gene end by 4 bases; junction bases not matched to a gene: 13. CDR3 bases: TGTGCCAGCAAAGAACCCGAGACAGGGGGTCGCTATGGCTACACCTTC. Translated, it gives CASKEPETGGRYGYTF.

The chain has TRBV7-2 and TRBJ2-7; D is perhaps TRBD1 or TRBD2 (6 bases each). The CDR3 length is 13 residues. V was cut by 4 bases and J by 6 bases, with 13 bases left in between. The germline CDR1 and CDR2 sequences are SGHTA and FQGNSA. The CDR3 DNA reads TGTGCCAGCAGCTACATAGGGGGAGGCGAGCAGTACTTC. Translated: CASSYIGGGEQYF.

The DNA of the CDR3 is TGTGCCAGCAGTGCTAGAGGGGTGTATCAGCCCCAGCATTTT. This encodes CASSARGVYQPQHF. The chain uses TRBV2 and TRBJ1-5; a weak D match, TRBD1 (5 bases). The CDR3 loop spans 14 amino acids. The V gene lost 4 bases and the J gene lost 5 bases, with 12 bases spanning the gap. Germline V CDR1 and CDR2: SNHLY, FYNNEI.

On this clonotype: Being one base from a much bigger clone, this may be a read error. The chain carries TRBV29-1 and TRBJ2-7, with a possible D match to TRBD1 (6 bases). The CDR3 totals 13 residues. The germline V gene encodes CDR1 SQVTM and CDR2 ANQGSEA. The CDR3 nucleotides are TGCAGCGCTGAATACAGGGATTCCTACGAGCAGTACTTC. Amino acid sequence: CSAEYRDSYEQYF.

The chain combines TRBV4-3 with TRBJ2-5; D is undetermined. CDR1 is LGHNA, CDR2 YSLEER, per germline. V lost 0 bases, J lost 5 bases, and 10 bases lay in between. The CDR3 is 14 amino acids. CDR3 region: CASSQDTGFETQYF. DNA of the CDR3: TGCGCCAGCAGCCAAGATACGGGTTTCGAGACCCAGTACTTC.

The table lists this clonotype with many counts. The V call is TRBV10-1, the J call TRBJ2-2, with 9 bases fitting TRBD1. The CDR3 has 15 residues. V dropped 6 bases and J dropped 1; count of bases not matched to a gene: 3. Germline CDR1 is WNHNN and CDR2 is SYGVQD (reference sequence). CDR3 nucleotides: TGCGCCAGCAGCCCGGGACAGGGGAACACCGGGGAGCTGTTTTTT. The encoded protein is CASSPGQGNTGELFF.

The V and J genes are TRBV20-1 and TRBJ2-3; D call uncertain. Germline CDR1 DFQATT, CDR2 SNEGSKA (reference sequence). The CDR3 sequence is 15 residues long. Trimming removed 1 base at V and 0 bases at J, with 11 bases between. CDR3 sequence reads: CSARAPQRSTDTQYF. CDR3 in DNA: TGCAGTGCTAGAGCCCCGCAGAGAAGCACAGATACGCAGTATTTT.

The V gene is TRBV29-1, the J gene TRBJ2-5; 8 bases match TRBD1. CDR3 length: 13 residues. Germline CDR1 and CDR2: SQVTM and ANQGSEA. After removal of 3 bases from V and 3 bases from J, the junction contained 3 bases not matched to a gene. The CDR3 here is CSVDAGGEETQYF. The CDR3 bases are TGCAGCGTTGACGCAGGGGGCGAAGAGACCCAGTACTTC.

The genes are TRBV2 and TRBJ1-4; perhaps TRBD1 as D (6 bases). The CDR3 runs to 13 residues. Germline-derived CDR1 and CDR2 are SNHLY and FYNNEI. Trimming removed 10 bases at V and 7 bases at J, with 16 bases between. This chain's CDR3 is CANGRTVFEKLFF. In DNA, the CDR3 is TGTGCCAACGGGAGGACAGTTTTTGAAAAACTGTTTTTT.

This rearrangement joins TRBV9 to TRBJ1-3; a possible D gene is TRBD1 (6 bases). The CDR3 sequence is 18 residues long. Between the trimmed V and J ends, which lost 4 bases and 5 bases, there was a span of 25 bases. Germline loops: CDR1 SGDLS, CDR2 YYNGEE. CDR3: CASSTHFAEQGGRNTIYF. In DNA form, the CDR3 reads TGTGCCAGCAGCACTCATTTCGCGGAACAGGGCGGTAGAAACACCATATATTTT.

This clonotype has a count of ten or more. The gene calls are TRBV12-3 or TRBV12-4 and TRBJ1-6; D unclear. Trimming took 5 bases from V and 6 from J, leaving 17 bases between them. This CDR3 spans 16 amino acids. CDR3 region: CASSQEREPSNSPLHF. The CDR3 bases are TGTGCCAGCAGTCAAGAGCGGGAACCGAGTAATTCACCCCTCCACTTT.

This clonotype was observed many times. This sequence joins TRBV24-1 and TRBJ1-1; D gene unclear. The germline V and J ends were trimmed by 3 bases and 4 bases, with 11 bases remaining between them. This CDR3 has 14 residues. Germline CDR1 and CDR2: KGHDR and SFDVKD. In DNA, the CDR3 is TGTGCCACCAGTGATGACGGATCCTTCACTGAAGCTTTCTTT. Its protein product is CATSDDGSFTEAFF.

The chain links TRBV10-3 to TRBJ1-5; D is perhaps TRBD1 (5 bases). Germline V gene sequence: CDR1 ENHRY, CDR2 SYGVKD. The CDR3 extends over 15 amino acids. The V end lost 2 bases, the J end lost 4 bases, and 12 bases lay between the germline ends. CDR3: CAISEGTGINQPQHF. The DNA of the CDR3 is TGTGCCATCAGTGAGGGGACTGGAATAAATCAGCCCCAGCATTTT.

V is TRBV6-5 and J is TRBJ2-7; a possible D gene is TRBD1 (6 bases). The germline V gene encodes CDR1 MNHEY and CDR2 SVGAGI. V was pared by 2 bases and J by 3 bases, with 14 bases between. This CDR3 comprises 15 residues. The CDR3 protein is CASSYGGPLSYEQYF. DNA of the CDR3: TGTGCCAGCAGTTACGGGGGCCCATTAAGCTACGAGCAGTACTTC.

J is TRBJ2-7 and V is TRBV7-8; the match to TRBD1 covers 8 bases. The V gene end was trimmed by 0 bases and the J gene end by 0 bases; junction bases not matched to a gene: 4. The CDR3 consists of 16 residues. Germline loops: CDR1 SGHVS, CDR2 FQNEAQ. The CDR3 protein is CASSLAGTGFSYEQYF. The CDR3 DNA follows: TGTGCCAGCAGCTTAGCGGGGACAGGCTTCTCCTACGAGCAGTACTTC.

Many counts were recorded for this clonotype. This chain joins TRBV7-9 and TRBJ1-2; the D is unclear. Germline lookup yields CDR1 SEHNR and CDR2 FQNEAQ (reference sequence). The CDR3 contains 14 residues. V gave up 2 bases and J gave up 4 bases, with 11 bases separating them. Here the CDR3 reads CASSLSSLIYGYTF. The CDR3 nucleotides read TGTGCCAGCAGCTTATCGTCCTTAATCTATGGCTACACCTTC.

Remarks on this clonotype: Since the CDR3 does not end with the conserved phenylalanine or tryptophan, this likely comes from a read error. The rearrangement joins TRBV15 to TRBJ1-1, with D perhaps TRBD1 (5 bases). Germline V gene data show CDR1 as LNHNV and CDR2 as YYDKDF (reference sequence). CDR3 length: 17 residues. The V end lost 3 bases, the J end lost 3 bases, and 20 bases lay between the germline ends. As DNA, the CDR3 is TGTGCCACCAGCAGGGCCTTTGGGACGGCGTTGGACACTGAAGCTTTCCTT. Amino acid sequence: CATSRAFGTALDTEAFL.

The table lists this clonotype with many counts. This chain uses TRBV5-8 with TRBJ1-2; 10 bases align to TRBD1. V was clipped by 3 bases and J by 2 bases; unmatched bases: 4. Looked up from germline, CDR1 is SGHTS and CDR2 is YDEGEE. This CDR3 has 15 residues. The DNA of the CDR3 is TGTGCCAGCAGCTCTGCGGGACAGGGGAACTATGGCTACACCTTC. Its translation is CASSSAGQGNYGYTF.

This clonotype was observed many times. The chain couples TRBV7-2 to TRBJ1-6, with TRBD1 as a possible D gene (6 bases). Germline CDR1 is SGHTA and CDR2 is FQGNSA. The CDR3 is 12 amino acids. V was cut by 4 bases and J by 9 bases, with 7 bases left in between. CDR3 sequence: CASSSQGSPLHF. The DNA of the CDR3 is TGTGCCAGCAGCTCACAGGGTTCACCCCTCCACTTT.

The rearrangement joins TRBV6-5 to TRBJ2-5; 8 bases align to TRBD2. This CDR3 region has 13 residues. V was pared by 6 bases and J by 3 bases, with 3 bases of the junction left unmatched. CDR1 is MNHEY and CDR2 is SVGAGI in the germline V gene. CDR3 DNA: TGTGCCAGCAGGGCAGCGGGAGAAGAGACCCAGTACTTC. The encoded protein is CASRAAGEETQYF.

This clonotype was counted many times. This rearrangement joins TRBV25-1 to TRBJ1-3, with D tentatively TRBD1 (5 bases). CDR1 is MGHDK and CDR2 is SYGVNS in the germline V gene. The CDR3 is 15 residues long. V was trimmed by 8 bases and J by 0 bases, leaving 14 bases between them. The chain's CDR3 is CASSKDTFSGNTIYF. Here the CDR3 DNA reads TGTGCCAGCTCCAAGGACACTTTCTCTGGAAACACCATATATTTT.

A remark on this clonotype: A much larger clone lies one base from this, so it may be a read error. This chain connects TRBV2 to TRBJ2-5; 13 nucleotides align to TRBD2. After removal of 4 bases from V and 5 bases from J, the junction contained 4 bases not matched to a gene. This CDR3 comprises 15 residues. Germline V CDR1 and CDR2: SNHLY, FYNNEI. CDR3 DNA sequence: TGTGCCAGCAGTGGGACTAGCGGGAGCCGGGAGACCCAGTACTTC. Its translation is CASSGTSGSRETQYF.

Regarding this clonotype: Possible read error: a much larger clone is one base away. The rearrangement links TRBV11-1 to TRBJ1-2; D is unclear. Germline V gives CDR1 SGHAT, CDR2 FQDESV (reference sequence). This CDR3 is 14 amino acids long. The CDR3 coding sequence is TGTGTCAGCAGCTTATCAACAATTCCCTATGGCTACACCTTC. Translation gives CVSSLSTIPYGYTF.

The sample holds one count of this clonotype. The V gene is TRBV5-6, the J gene TRBJ2-2; TRBD2 might be the D (6 bases). The CDR3 contains 17 residues. Germline V gene lookup returns CDR1 SGHDT and CDR2 YYEEEE. The V and J ends lost 4 bases and 3 bases respectively, with 19 bases between them. The CDR3 spells CASSPPRLDYHTGELFF. CDR3 sequence (DNA): TGTGCCAGCAGCCCGCCCCGACTAGATTACCACACCGGGGAGCTGTTTTTT.

J is TRBJ2-6 and V is TRBV30; D not resolved. The CDR3 has 14 amino acids. Per germline, CDR1 GTSNPN and CDR2 SVGIG (reference sequence). Between the trimmed V and J ends, which lost 1 base and 2 bases, there was a span of 6 bases. This CDR3 is CAWSGQAGANVLTF. CDR3 coding DNA: TGTGCCTGGAGTGGTCAGGCTGGGGCCAACGTCCTGACTTTC.

This clonotype was picked up many times. The chain employs TRBV12-3 or TRBV12-4 and TRBJ1-4; 7 positions agree with TRBD1. V shed 6 bases, J shed 5 bases, and the junction held 6 bases outside the gene matches. The CDR3 contains 14 residues. CDR3 bases: TGTGCCAGCAGCCCGGGACAGCTAAATGAAAAACTGTTTTTT. It translates to CASSPGQLNEKLFF.

This clonotype was counted ten times or more. Written as DNA, the CDR3 is TGTGCCAGCAGTTACGGGGAGTTGCTGTTTTTT. Its protein is CASSYGELLFF. The chain links TRBV12-3 or TRBV12-4 to TRBJ1-4, with unresolved D. This CDR3 has 11 amino acids. The V and J ends lost 4 bases and 14 bases respectively, with 11 bases between them.